This TCR beta chain appears in the sequencing data of a study of T cells in Graves' hyperthyroidism and ophthalmopathy. Subjects aged 18 to 65 presented with newly diagnosed hyperthyroidism of less than 2 months' duration. Diagnostic assessment was based on clinical symptoms, serum thyroxine and TRAb, thyroid ultrasound and orbital computed tomography. RNA transcripts served as the template for amplifying TCR beta CDR3 regions. The primer set for the first-round RT-PCR of the TCR CDR3 was HTBI. Via MiXCR, TCRdb re-called the multiplex PCR reads, giving one row per CDR3 protein. Of around 620,000 distinct CDR3 sequences detected, roughly 15% appear once; the ten largest clones hold 3% to 4.5%. Per the germline V gene, CDR1 is LNHDA and CDR2 is SQIVND (reference sequence). With 9 bases clipped from V and 6 bases from J, the junction kept 17 bases outside the gene matches. This CDR3 contains 16 residues.

The sample comprised blood. The chain combines TRBV19 with TRBJ2-1; 7 bases map to TRBD2. This clonotype originated in a woman in her 30s with Graves' hyperthyroidism. CDR3 residues: CASARIRGSGGNEQFF. CDR3 nucleotide sequence: TGTGCCAGCGCCCGGATACGCGGGAGTGGGGGCAATGAGCAGTTCTTC.